The 15 T cell receptor beta chains listed next were all sequenced from one sample in a study of siplizumab effects on memory and regulatory T cells. Produced via immunoSEQ multiplex PCR; TCRdb's table is partial and in-frame only. The table lists 100,000 or so clones, 80% to 95% of them singletons, with about 12% in the top ten. The sample comprised non-Treg CD4+ T cells sorted from blood. These TCRs come from a human donor in good health.

V and J are TRBV30 and TRBJ2-3; TRBD1 might be the D (6 bases). V lost 2 bases and J lost 0, with 9 bases in between. CDR3 length: 14 residues. CDR1 and CDR2 from the germline V gene are GTSNPN and SVGIG (reference sequence). This CDR3 reads CAWSQGQSTDTQYF. CDR3 nucleotide sequence: TGTGCCTGGAGTCAGGGGCAAAGCACAGATACGCAGTATTTT.

This chain uses TRBV5-1 with TRBJ2-2, with D maybe TRBD1 (6 bases). This CDR3 is 16 amino acids long. V was cut by 1 base and J by 4 bases, with 14 bases left in between. Germline V gene data show CDR1 as SGHRS and CDR2 as YFSETQ. The CDR3 DNA reads TGCGCCAGCAGCTTGAGGTCACAGGGCGGCACCGGGGAGCTGTTTTTT. This translates into CASSLRSQGGTGELFF.

The V and J genes are TRBV10-2 and TRBJ2-5; a weak D match, TRBD1 (6 bases). Trimming left V 4 bases short and J 5 bases short, with 11 bases between. The V gene's germline CDR1 is WSHSY and CDR2 SAAADI. This CDR3 has 13 amino acids. DNA for the CDR3: TGCGCCAGCAGTGCACAGGGCGGGGAGACCCAGTACTTC. Its protein product is CASSAQGGETQYF.

This sequence joins TRBV19 and TRBJ1-2; the D gene is possibly TRBD1 (6 bases). Germline CDR1 is LNHDA and CDR2 is SQIVND (reference sequence). Trimming removed 0 bases from V and 6 bases from J, with 14 bases in between. This CDR3 comprises 15 residues. The CDR3 loop reads CASSIEATGRHGYTF. DNA of the CDR3: TGTGCCAGTAGTATAGAAGCAACAGGGCGTCATGGCTACACCTTC.

This rearrangement joins TRBV7-9 to TRBJ2-7, with D hard to call. Trimming removed 0 bases at V and 7 bases at J, with 10 bases between. Germline V gives CDR1 SEHNR, CDR2 FQNEAQ (reference sequence). This CDR3 has 13 amino acids. Here the CDR3 reads CASSLADAEEQYF. As DNA, the CDR3 is TGTGCCAGCAGCTTAGCGGACGCGGAAGAGCAGTACTTC. The whole variable domain, filled in from reference TRBV7-9 and TRBJ2-7, reads DTGVSQNPRHKITKRGQNVTFRCDPISEHNRLYWYRQTLGQGPEFLTYFQNEAQLEKSRLLSDRFSAERPKGSFSTLEIQRTEQGDSAMYLCASSLADAEEQYFGPGTRLTVT.

The chain joins TRBV6-5 to TRBJ2-7; TRBD1 aligns across 9 bases. Looked up from germline, CDR1 is MNHEY and CDR2 is SVGAGI. The CDR3 is 14 residues long. V lost 4 bases to trimming and J lost 0 bases; unmatched junction nucleotides: 1. CDR3 DNA: TGTGCCAGCAGTTGGGACAGGGACTCCTACGAGCAGTACTTC. The encoded protein is CASSWDRDSYEQYF.

The gene calls are TRBV7-3 and TRBJ2-5, with D perhaps TRBD2 (5 bases). The CDR3 is 13 amino acids. Trimming pared 3 bases from V and 2 bases from J, leaving 7 bases between. Germline V lookup: CDR1 SGHTA, CDR2 FQGTGA. CDR3 coding DNA: TGTGCCAGCAGCTTGCTAGCTCAAGAGACCCAGTACTTC. This translates into CASSLLAQETQYF. Drawing the rest from reference TRBV7-3 and TRBJ2-5, the complete variable domain is GAGVSQTPSNKVTEKGKYVELRCDPISGHTALYWYRQSLGQGPEFLIYFQGTGAADDSGLPNDRFFAVRPEGSVSTLKIQRTERGDSAVYLCASSLLAQETQYFGPGTRLLVL.

The chain couples TRBV11-2 to TRBJ2-1; TRBD2 agrees at 8 bases. The germline V gene encodes CDR1 SGHAT and CDR2 FQNNGV. V trimming: 3 bases; J trimming: 6 bases; junction bases outside the gene matches: 4. CDR3 length: 14 amino acids. The CDR3 sequence: CASSLSSGLNEQFF. DNA of the CDR3: TGTGCCAGCAGCTTGTCTAGCGGGCTCAATGAGCAGTTCTTC.

The chain recombines TRBV5-8 with TRBJ2-7; no firm D call. Germline V gene sequence: CDR1 SGHTS, CDR2 YDEGEE. V lost 1 base, J lost 3 bases, and 2 bases lay in between. The CDR3 runs 11 residues. This chain's CDR3 is CASSLNYEQYF. Here the CDR3 DNA reads TGTGCCAGCAGCTTGAACTACGAGCAGTACTTC.

This clone was observed a single time. V gene TRBV27 combines with J gene TRBJ2-1; 9 nucleotides align to TRBD2. Germline V gene sequence: CDR1 MNHEY, CDR2 SMNVEV (reference sequence). The CDR3 is 14 residues long. Trimming cost V 8 bases and J 7 bases; bases outside gene matches: 9. The CDR3 reads CASESGLAGNEQFF. The CDR3 nucleotides are TGTGCCAGCGAAAGTGGTCTAGCGGGGAATGAGCAGTTCTTC.

This chain connects TRBV5-6 to TRBJ2-5, with D perhaps matching TRBD2 (5 bases). The DNA end is more similar to TRBJ2-7, so the J call may be wrong. Germline lookup yields CDR1 SGHDT and CDR2 YYEEEE. The CDR3 is 13 residues long. This CDR3 reads CASSLTSQYEQYF. As DNA, the CDR3 is TGTGCCAGCAGCTTAACTAGTCAATACGAGCAGTACTTC.

The chain links TRBV6-6 to TRBJ1-3; unclear D gene. V was pared by 1 base and J by 2 bases, with 12 bases between. The CDR3 consists of 16 residues. From germline, CDR1 is MNHNY and CDR2 SVGAGI (reference sequence). CDR3 bases: TGTGCCAGCAGTTACTTGTCCTTGGACGCTGGAAACACCATATATTTT. Translated: CASSYLSLDAGNTIYF.

The rearrangement joins TRBV11-3 to TRBJ2-7; no clear D. The CDR3 spans 13 residues. V was clipped by 5 bases and J by 4 bases, with 12 bases between them. Germline V gene data show CDR1 as SGHNT and CDR2 as YENEEA. Here the CDR3 reads CASSPGGAYEQYF. In DNA form, the CDR3 reads TGTGCCAGCAGCCCGGGTGGTGCGTACGAGCAGTACTTC.

J is TRBJ1-1 and V is TRBV5-8; 11 bases line up with TRBD1. The CDR3 is 14 amino acids. The V gene end was trimmed by 4 bases and the J gene end by 4 bases; junction bases not matched to a gene: 3. Germline V lookup: CDR1 SGHTS, CDR2 YDEGEE. The CDR3 spells CASSLGTGGTEAFF. As DNA, the CDR3 is TGTGCCAGCAGCCTCGGGACAGGGGGCACTGAAGCTTTCTTT. Together with reference TRBV5-8 and TRBJ1-1, the CDR3 gives the full variable domain: EAGVTQSPTHLIKTRGQQATLRCSPISGHTSVYWYQQALGLGLQFLLWYDEGEERNRGNFPPRFSGRQFPNYSSELNVNALELEDSALYLCASSLGTGGTEAFFGQGTRLTVV.

The rearrangement joins TRBV18 to TRBJ1-1; D not resolved. This CDR3 is 14 amino acids long. Germline CDR1 is KGHSH and CDR2 is LQKENI. Trimming shortened V by 4 bases and J by 2 bases, and 11 bases separated the two germline ends. CDR3 nucleotide sequence: TGTGCCAGCTCACTCGGACGGACCAACACTGAAGCTTTCTTT. It yields the protein CASSLGRTNTEAFF.